This section outlines one T cell receptor (beta chain) sequence together with its context. Antigen unknown. It was from PBMCs that CD4+ and CD8+ T cells were sorted. Germline assignment: CDR1 SGHAT and CDR2 FQDESV (reference sequence). The CDR3 is 16 amino acids. The J segment lost 7 bases and the V segment lost 5 bases, leaving 12 bases of the junction unmatched. Sequencing templates came from extracted RNA that was reverse transcribed into cDNA. The protocol was immunoSEQ multiplex PCR, while the TCRdb copy is restricted to in-frame clones and leaves out a portion. The sample lists about 250,000 clones, under 80% seen once, with 0.95% to 1.5% in the top ten. The sample comes from a study of CD8+ T cells in alopecia areata. Study-wide results and limits: The study also sequences resident alphabeta T cells of normal skin in scalp samples.

This material consisted of CD4+ T cells sorted from blood, taken at week 0. This rearrangement joins TRBV11-1 to TRBJ2-1; 9 bases are shared with TRBD2. The clonotype was recovered from a human donor with alopecia areata. The CDR3 sequence is CASSPPMAGGINEQFF. CDR3 coding DNA: TGTGCCAGCAGCCCCCCTATGGCGGGGGGGATAAATGAGCAGTTCTTC.